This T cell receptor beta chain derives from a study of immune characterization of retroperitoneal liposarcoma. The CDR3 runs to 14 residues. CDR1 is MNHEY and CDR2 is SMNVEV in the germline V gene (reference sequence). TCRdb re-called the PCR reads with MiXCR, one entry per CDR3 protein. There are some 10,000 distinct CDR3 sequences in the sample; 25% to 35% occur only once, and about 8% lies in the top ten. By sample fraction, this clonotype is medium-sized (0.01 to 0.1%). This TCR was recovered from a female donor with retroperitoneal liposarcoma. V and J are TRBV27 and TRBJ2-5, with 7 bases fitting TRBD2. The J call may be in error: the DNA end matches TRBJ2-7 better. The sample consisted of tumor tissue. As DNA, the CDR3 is TGTGCCAGCAGTTTCACTAGCGCGTCCTACGAGCAGTACTTC. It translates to CASSFTSASYEQYF.